The sequence of this T cell receptor (beta chain) was determined in a study of OX40 agonist ivuxolimab in advanced cancers. Study-level information: The patients received agonistic anti-OX40 (CD134) antibody ivuxolimab. Whole-study results and caveats: Normalized T-cell clonal expansion was also low in some nonresponders.

The repertoire was sequenced with immunoSEQ multiplex PCR; TCRdb's copy has only in-frame clones and lacks some. The sample yields approximately 45,000 clones, roughly 80% seen once. V was trimmed by 8 bases and J by 4 bases, leaving 21 bases between them. The CDR3 is 15 amino acids. From germline, CDR1 is SGHRS and CDR2 YFSETQ. As concerns this clone: The antigen is unknown.

Source: CD4+ or CD8+ T cells sorted from blood, taken in a trial of the OX40 agonist ivuxolimab. The rearrangement uses TRBV5-1 and TRBJ2-5, with D tentatively TRBD2 (6 bases). The TCR was taken from an adult with an advanced solid tumor such as melanoma, head and neck, liver or kidney cancer. In nucleotides, the CDR3 is TGCGCCAGTGCACCTCTAGCGCCCGACGGAGAGACCCAGTACTTC. Residues: CASAPLAPDGETQYF.